This T cell receptor (beta chain) was identified during a study of PD-L1 blockade in urothelial cancer. Looking at the study overall: Patients initiated atezolizumab in about 2014 at 1,200 mg intravenously every 3 weeks.

A total of 1 to 8 samples per patient were collected pretreatment and on-treatment. TCRdb's copy holds only in-frame clones and misses some; the assay was immunoSEQ multiplex PCR. In the table there are 58,000 or so clones, about 86% of which are singletons. The CDR3 is made up of 14 amino acids. Trimming took off 0 bases at V and 5 bases at J, with 11 bases between the two ends. The germline V gene has CDR1 SGHDT and CDR2 YYEEEE. The sample in question was PBMCs, obtained around atezolizumab (anti-PD-L1) treatment. The sequence derives from a man aged 45-60 years with urothelial cancer. V gene TRBV5-6 combines with J gene TRBJ2-5; D is possibly TRBD1 (6 bases). DNA of the CDR3: TGTGCCAGCAGCTTGGGGGCAGGGGCGGAGACCCAGTACTTC. This codes for CASSLGAGAETQYF.